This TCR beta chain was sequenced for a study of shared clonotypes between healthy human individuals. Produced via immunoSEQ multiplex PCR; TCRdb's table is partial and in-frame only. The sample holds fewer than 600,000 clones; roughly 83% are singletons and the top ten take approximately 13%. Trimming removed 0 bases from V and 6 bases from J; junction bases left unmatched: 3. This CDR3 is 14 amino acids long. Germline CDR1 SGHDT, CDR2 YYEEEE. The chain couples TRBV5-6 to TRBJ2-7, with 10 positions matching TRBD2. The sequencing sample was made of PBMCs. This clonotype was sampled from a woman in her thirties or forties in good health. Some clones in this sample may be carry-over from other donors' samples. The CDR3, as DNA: TGTGCCAGCAGCTTGGTTCTAGCGGGAGCCGAGCAGTACTTC. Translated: CASSLVLAGAEQYF.